This T cell receptor (beta chain) was profiled in a study of Ad26.COV2.S vaccination and SARS-CoV-2 variants. Study-wide context: Participants got Ad26.COV2.S intramuscularly, once or twice 56 days apart. General study results and limits: Non-spike TCR breadth did not differ much between vaccine and placebo recipients. Substantial breadth was reportedly displayed by spike-specific CD8+ and CD4+ T cell responses after vaccination. Greater spike-specific TCR breadth was seen in vaccine recipients than in placebo recipients.

Germline-derived CDR1 and CDR2 are SQVTM and ANQGSEA. V was pared by 7 bases and J by 9 bases, with 18 bases between. This CDR3 spans 12 amino acids. In regard to this clone: Its antigen is unidentified.

Treatment here: around 19 received Ad26.COV2.S at low or high dose, single or two shots; about 5 received placebo; per-sample allocation not given. After the first vaccine or placebo injection, samples were drawn on day 63. Some clones are missing from TCRdb's copy, which holds only in-frame ones; the method was immunoSEQ multiplex PCR. The table shows roughly 450,000 clones, with around 90% occurring only once. This chain connects TRBV29-1 to TRBJ1-2; D not resolved. This receptor was identified in a person aged 18-60 years who received the Ad26.COV2.S COVID-19 vaccine or a placebo. Specimen: peripheral blood, collected in a trial of Ad26.COV2.S vaccine versus placebo. The CDR3 is CSATLESGSYTF. For the CDR3, the DNA is TGCAGCGCCACGTTAGAGTCGGGAAGCTACACCTTC.